Shown below are 9 T cell receptor beta chains from a single sample sequenced in a study of shared clonotypes between healthy human individuals. The naive CD8 fraction comprised CD45RO-negative cells positively selected for CCR7 and excluded terminally differentiated effector memory CD45RA+ cells. Profiled with immunoSEQ multiplex PCR; TCRdb holds only in-frame clones, not every one. The table records fewer than 700,000 clones, approximately 95% of them present only once. Specimen: naive CD8+ T cells sorted from blood. The receptors shown here come from a woman in her twenties or thirties in good health.

In the case of this clone: This specimen includes other DNA sequences encoding the same CDR3. The chain employs TRBV4-1 and TRBJ2-5; maybe TRBD2 (5 bases). The germline CDR1 and CDR2 sequences are MGHRA and YSYEKL. The CDR3 is 13 residues long. Trimming left V 0 bases short and J 5 bases short, with 7 bases between. CDR3 region: CASSQDGEETQYF. CDR3 nucleotide sequence: TGCGCCAGCAGCCAAGATGGGGAGGAGACCCAGTACTTC.

V and J are TRBV6-1 and TRBJ2-7, with 8 positions matching TRBD2. CDR1 is MNHNS, CDR2 SASEGT, per germline. CDR3 size: 14 residues. V shed 4 bases, J shed 4 bases, and the junction held 6 bases outside the gene matches. As DNA, the CDR3 is TGTGCCAGCAGTGGAGGACTAGCAGGATACGAGCAGTACTTC. Translated: CASSGGLAGYEQYF.

V and J are TRBV29-1 and TRBJ2-1; 7 nucleotides align to TRBD1. Germline CDR1 and CDR2: SQVTM and ANQGSEA. Unmatched junction bases numbered 9, after V lost 7 bases and J lost 0 bases. The CDR3 has 15 residues. The CDR3 DNA follows: TGCAGCGGCGAAGGGGGCCGAAGCTCCTACAATGAGCAGTTCTTC. Its translation is CSGEGGRSSYNEQFF.

V and J are TRBV27 and TRBJ2-2, with 7 bases fitting TRBD1. The V and J ends lost 4 bases and 0 bases, in that order; junction bases with no gene match: 8. This CDR3 spans 17 amino acids. Germline CDR1 and CDR2: MNHEY and SMNVEV (reference sequence). CDR3 loop: CASSSLGQETNTGELFF. As DNA, the CDR3 is TGTGCCAGCAGTTCACTCGGACAGGAGACGAACACCGGGGAGCTGTTTTTT.

The chain couples TRBV29-1 to TRBJ2-7; D possibly corresponds to TRBD2 (6 bases). CDR1 SQVTM and CDR2 ANQGSEA come from the germline V gene. Trimming stripped 4 bases from V and 0 bases from J, with 10 bases between. The CDR3 extends over 13 amino acids. CDR3 coding DNA: TGCAGCGTTGGGTCTAGCGACTCCTACGAGCAGTACTTC. This sequence encodes CSVGSSDSYEQYF.

V gene TRBV23-1 combines with J gene TRBJ2-5; D gene unclear. TRBV23-1 is annotated as an ORF whose role is uncertain. This CDR3 is 15 amino acids long. V lost 2 bases and J 2 bases, leaving 12 bases between the germline ends. CDR3 nucleotide sequence: TGCGCCAGCAGTCAAGTAGCAGTCAAGCAAGAGACCCAGTACTTC. Protein product: CASSQVAVKQETQYF.

V and J are TRBV7-9 and TRBJ1-1; D might be TRBD1 (5 bases). Looked up from germline, CDR1 is SEHNR and CDR2 is FQNEAQ (reference sequence). This CDR3 spans 14 amino acids. V lost 8 bases to trimming and J lost 0 bases, with 13 bases between them. This CDR3 is CASLSTELNTEAFF. DNA of the CDR3: TGTGCCAGCCTCTCGACAGAACTGAACACTGAAGCTTTCTTT.

The chain combines TRBV9 with TRBJ2-7; 8 bases agree with TRBD1. Germline V gives CDR1 SGDLS, CDR2 YYNGEE. CDR3 length equals 17 residues. The V gene end was trimmed by 3 bases and the J gene end by 3 bases; junction bases not matched to a gene: 14. The CDR3 DNA reads TGTGCCAGCAGCGAAGGACAGGGCCCCTTGTTGGGCTACGAGCAGTACTTC. Its protein is CASSEGQGPLLGYEQYF.

The genes are TRBV5-6 and TRBJ2-7; possibly TRBD2 for D (6 bases). The CDR3 totals 15 residues. Deletions cut 6 bases from V and 4 bases from J, with 20 bases between. CDR1 and CDR2 from the germline V gene are SGHDT and YYEEEE. The CDR3 DNA is TGTGCCAGCACCCTGAGGCTAGCGATGAATTACGAGCAGTACTTC. Protein sequence: CASTLRLAMNYEQYF.